These 31 T cell receptor beta chains were sequenced from one sample in a study of blood T cell repertoires in COVID-19. Produced via immunoSEQ multiplex PCR; TCRdb's table is partial and in-frame only. Found here are about 200,000 clones, approximately 89% of them singletons; the top ten hold about 5%. The specimen was peripheral blood. These receptors all stem from a woman aged 40 to 49 with acute or convalescent COVID-19.

The chain couples TRBV13 to TRBJ2-1; perhaps TRBD2 as D (6 bases). This CDR3 comprises 18 residues. Trimming took off 3 bases at V and 1 base at J, with 19 bases between the two ends. Germline V lookup: CDR1 PRHDT, CDR2 FYEKMQ (reference sequence). As DNA, the CDR3 is TGTGCCAGCAGCTTGCAGGGAGGCCCCTCTAGGTCCTACAATGAGCAGTTCTTC. As protein: CASSLQGGPSRSYNEQFF. Based on the CDR3 plus reference TRBV13 and TRBJ2-1, the full variable domain is AAGVIQSPRHLIKEKRETATLKCYPIPRHDTVYWYQQGPGQDPQFLISFYEKMQSDKGSIPDRFSAQQFSDYHSELNMSSLELGDSALYFCASSLQGGPSRSYNEQFFGPGTRLTVL.

This clone was seen once. The chain carries TRBV12-3 or TRBV12-4 and TRBJ2-7; TRBD2 might be the D (6 bases). This CDR3 region has 13 residues. V was cut by 3 bases and J by 10 bases, with 16 bases left in between. CDR3 nucleotide sequence: TGTGCCAGCAGTTTTGGCCTCGGCGGGGATCAGTACGTC. Translation: CASSFGLGGDQYV.

The rearrangement uses TRBV7-9 and TRBJ2-5; TRBD2 might be the D (6 bases). Germline CDR1 SEHNR, CDR2 FQNEAQ (reference sequence). The CDR3 loop spans 13 amino acids. The germline V and J ends were trimmed by 10 bases and 4 bases, with 16 bases remaining between them. The CDR3 nucleotides are TGTGCCACCGACGCGGGACTCCGAGAGACCCAGTACTTC. This gives the protein CATDAGLRETQYF.

In its sample, this clone was seen once. The rearrangement uses TRBV10-2 and TRBJ1-1; the match to TRBD1 covers 9 bases. Trimming at V came to 8 bases and at J to 8 bases, leaving 6 bases not matched to a gene. This CDR3 comprises 12 residues. Germline lookup yields CDR1 WSHSY and CDR2 SAAADI. The CDR3 region is CASLDRGHEAFF. The CDR3 nucleotides are TGCGCCAGCCTGGACAGGGGCCACGAAGCTTTCTTT.

CDR3 protein: CASKGLAGGQETQYF. CDR3 nucleotides: TGTGCCAGCAAAGGGCTAGCGGGGGGGCAAGAGACCCAGTACTTC. The chain is built from TRBV2 and TRBJ2-5, with 12 bases lining up with TRBD2. V trimming: 7 bases; J trimming: 2 bases; junction bases outside the gene matches: 5. Per the germline V gene, CDR1 is SNHLY and CDR2 is FYNNEI. The CDR3 consists of 15 residues. Using reference TRBV2 and TRBJ2-5 for the parts outside the CDR3, the full variable domain is EPEVTQTPSHQVTQMGQEVILRCVPISNHLYFYWYRQILGQKVEFLVSFYNNEISEKSEIFDDQFSVERPDGSNFTLKIRSTKLEDSAMYFCASKGLAGGQETQYFGPGTRLLVL.

The chain links TRBV7-2 to TRBJ2-3, with 8 bases fitting TRBD2. The CDR3 spans 14 residues. CDR1 and CDR2 (germline): SGHTA, FQGNSA. V shed 5 bases and J 3 bases; nucleotides not matched to a gene: 4. CDR3 sequence (DNA): TGTGCCAGCAGCCCCCAGCGGGGGACAGATACGCAGTATTTT. Its translation is CASSPQRGTDTQYF. The whole variable domain, filled in from reference TRBV7-2 and TRBJ2-3, reads GAGVSQSPSNKVTEKGKDVELRCDPISGHTALYWYRQSLGQGLEFLIYFQGNSAPDKSGLPSDRFSAERTGGSVSTLTIQRTQQEDSAVYLCASSPQRGTDTQYFGPGTRLTVL.

This chain links TRBV3-1 (or the pseudogene TRBV3-2) with TRBJ1-1, with D perhaps TRBD1 (5 bases). The CDR3 runs to 11 residues. The V gene's germline CDR1 is LGHDT and CDR2 YNNKEL (reference sequence). Trimming took off 5 bases at V and 11 bases at J, with 12 bases between the two ends. The CDR3 DNA sequence: TGTGCCAGCAGCAACAGGTGGATGGCTTTCTTT. Its protein product is CASSNRWMAFF.

The chain combines TRBV9 with TRBJ1-6; a weak D match, TRBD1 (6 bases). Trimming removed 3 bases from V and 7 bases from J, with 17 bases in between. CDR1 is SGDLS and CDR2 is YYNGEE in the germline V gene. This CDR3 region has 16 residues. The CDR3 nucleotides read TGTGCCAGCAGCGCTTACTACAGGGTTGAGAATTCACCCCTCCACTTT. Its translation: CASSAYYRVENSPLHF.

The chain recombines TRBV5-1 with TRBJ1-1; D is possibly TRBD1 (6 bases). CDR1 and CDR2 from the germline V gene are SGHRS and YFSETQ. The V and J ends lost 2 bases and 1 base respectively, with 12 bases between them. The CDR3 loop spans 15 amino acids. In nucleotides, the CDR3 is TGCGCCAGCAGCTTCCTGATGACAGGGAACACTGAAGCTTTCTTT. Translating it yields CASSFLMTGNTEAFF.

The rearrangement joins TRBV3-1 (or the pseudogene TRBV3-2) to TRBJ1-1; TRBD1 aligns across 9 bases. Germline CDR1 is LGHDT and CDR2 is YNNKEL (reference sequence). There are 15 residues in the CDR3. V trimming: 1 base; J trimming: 4 bases; junction bases outside the gene matches: 4. The CDR3 DNA sequence: TGTGCCAGCAGCCAAGTACAGGGGGCTCGCACTGAAGCTTTCTTT. It encodes CASSQVQGARTEAFF.

This chain uses TRBV4-1 with TRBJ2-1, with 9 bases aligning to TRBD1. Losses at the gene ends were 4 bases for V and 14 bases for J; bases not matched to a gene: 9. CDR1 is MGHRA and CDR2 is YSYEKL in the germline V gene. There are 13 residues in the CDR3. DNA for the CDR3: TGCGCCAGCAGCCCTACACAGGGGGCGGTGGAGTTCTTC. This codes for CASSPTQGAVEFF.

On this clone itself: The sample holds other DNA sequences that translate to the same CDR3. The chain joins TRBV5-4 to TRBJ1-2; 9 nucleotides line up with TRBD1. Looked up from germline, CDR1 is SGHNT and CDR2 is YYREEE (reference sequence). With 0 bases clipped from V and 3 bases from J, the junction kept 3 bases outside the gene matches. CDR3 size: 15 residues. The CDR3 nucleotides are TGTGCCAGCAGCTTGGCTGGGACAGGGTACTATGGCTACACCTTC. Protein sequence: CASSLAGTGYYGYTF. Full variable domain (missing parts from reference TRBV5-4 and TRBJ1-2): ETGVTQSPTHLIKTRGQQVTLRCSSQSGHNTVSWYQQALGQGPQFIFQYYREEENGRGNFPPRFSGLQFPNYSSELNVNALELDDSALYLCASSLAGTGYYGYTFGSGTRLTVV.

In its sample, this clone was seen once. This sequence joins TRBV7-8 and TRBJ2-5, with 9 bases identical to TRBD2. CDR3 size: 15 residues. The trim removed 1 base at V and 2 bases at J, leaving 2 bases unmatched. The V gene's germline CDR1 is SGHVS and CDR2 FQNEAQ. The DNA of the CDR3 is TGTGCCAGCAGCTTAGGTAGCGGGGGACAAGAGACCCAGTACTTC. Its translation is CASSLGSGGQETQYF.

V is TRBV5-5 and J is TRBJ2-6; TRBD2 matches at 12 bases. V lost 3 bases to trimming and J lost 0 bases; unmatched junction nucleotides: 7. This CDR3 is built from 19 residues. CDR1 SGHKS and CDR2 YYEKEE come from the germline V gene (reference sequence). CDR3 protein: CASSSTLAGGSSGANVLTF. CDR3 sequence (DNA): TGTGCCAGCAGCTCGACCCTAGCGGGGGGGAGCTCTGGGGCCAACGTCCTGACTTTC.

The chain is built from TRBV11-3 and TRBJ2-7; D might be TRBD2 (5 bases). This CDR3 region has 16 residues. CDR1 and CDR2 (germline): SGHNT, YENEEA. The V and J ends lost 1 base and 2 bases respectively, with 15 bases between them. CDR3 amino acids: CASSLGWSGLTYEQYV. The CDR3 DNA reads TGTGCCAGCAGCTTAGGATGGTCCGGACTCACCTACGAGCAGTACGTC.

The rearrangement joins TRBV6-1 to TRBJ1-2, with 9 bases fitting TRBD1. Per germline, CDR1 MNHNS and CDR2 SASEGT. The CDR3 sequence is 15 residues long. Germline trimming cut 3 bases from V and 3 bases from J; bases unmatched to any gene: 5. CDR3 loop: CASSETGGIDYGYTF. The CDR3 DNA reads as TGTGCCAGCAGTGAGACAGGGGGGATTGACTATGGCTACACCTTC.

Only a few counts were recorded for this clone. V usage is TRBV7-6 and J usage is TRBJ1-6, with D possibly matching TRBD1 (6 bases). CDR1 and CDR2 from the germline V gene are SGHVS and FNYEAQ. With 1 base removed from V and 9 bases from J, the gap between germline ends came to 19 bases. This CDR3 region has 17 residues. CDR3 residues: CASSLEAAGAKGSPLHF. DNA for the CDR3: TGTGCCAGCAGCTTAGAGGCGGCAGGGGCTAAGGGTTCACCCCTCCACTTT.

J is TRBJ2-1 and V is TRBV11-2, with 8 bases fitting TRBD1. This CDR3 spans 13 amino acids. The germline V gene has CDR1 SGHAT and CDR2 FQNNGV. V lost 1 base, J lost 8 bases, and 1 base stayed unmatched. CDR3 coding DNA: TGTGCCAGCAGCTTAGGGACAGGGCATGAGCAGTTCTTC. The encoded protein is CASSLGTGHEQFF.

The V gene is TRBV19, the J gene TRBJ1-6; D remains unclear. V gave up 5 bases and J gave up 0 bases, with 14 bases separating them. This CDR3 is built from 17 residues. Germline V CDR1 and CDR2: LNHDA, SQIVND (reference sequence). The CDR3 DNA follows: TGTGCCAGTAGTGCCGACACTGTGAGCTCCTATAATTCACCCCTCCACTTT. Its translation: CASSADTVSSYNSPLHF.

This chain's CDR3 is CASSDGQGRPGELFF. In DNA form, the CDR3 reads TGTGCCAGCAGCGACGGACAGGGAAGGCCCGGGGAGCTGTTTTTT. The genes are TRBV7-2 and TRBJ2-2, with 8 positions matching TRBD1. V lost 5 bases to trimming and J lost 6 bases; unmatched junction nucleotides: 8. Looked up from germline, CDR1 is SGHTA and CDR2 is FQGNSA. The CDR3 is made up of 15 amino acids.

This clone was counted once. J is TRBJ2-4 and V is TRBV3-1 (or the pseudogene TRBV3-2), with a tentative D call TRBD1 (6 bases). The germline V and J ends were trimmed by 9 bases and 5 bases, with 14 bases remaining between them. CDR3 size: 13 residues. Germline values: CDR1 LGHDT, CDR2 YNNKEL (reference sequence). The CDR3 loop reads CASHRAGENIQYF. The CDR3 DNA sequence: TGTGCCAGTCACAGGGCCGGTGAAAACATTCAGTACTTC.

The chain uses TRBV7-4 and TRBJ1-1; the match to TRBD1 covers 8 bases. The germline V gene has CDR1 SGHVT and CDR2 SQSDAQ. The CDR3 runs to 19 residues. Unmatched junction bases numbered 18, after V lost 1 base and J lost 5 bases. Here the CDR3 DNA reads TGTGCCAGCAGCTTAGTGGAAGGTCGGCGGGCAGGGGGCTGGACTGAAGCTTTCTTT. Translating gives CASSLVEGRRAGGWTEAFF.

This chain uses TRBV2 with TRBJ1-2; D remains ambiguous. The CDR3 is 14 amino acids. Trimming cost V 0 bases and J 4 bases, with 9 bases left between them. Germline assignment: CDR1 SNHLY and CDR2 FYNNEI. CDR3 nucleotides: TGTGCCAGCAGTGAAGCAGCCGGGGTCTATGGCTACACCTTC. Translating it yields CASSEAAGVYGYTF.

This clone was recorded only once. The chain links TRBV29-1 to TRBJ1-4; no definite D call. Germline values: CDR1 SQVTM, CDR2 ANQGSEA. V was cut by 5 bases and J by 4 bases, with 11 bases left in between. The CDR3 has 13 amino acids. This CDR3 is CSVYGVSNEKLFF. The CDR3 region has the DNA TGCAGCGTTTACGGGGTCAGTAATGAAAAACTGTTTTTT.

The rearrangement links TRBV6-4 to TRBJ2-3, with 9 positions matching TRBD2. The CDR3 extends over 19 amino acids. Unmatched junction bases numbered 14, after V lost 3 bases and J lost 1 base. The germline V gene has CDR1 MRHNA and CDR2 SNTAGT. DNA for the CDR3: TGTGCCAGCAGTGAACTCGCGGGGGGGCTCGTATCCCGCACAGATACGCAGTATTTT. It yields the protein CASSELAGGLVSRTDTQYF.

On this clone: A much larger clone differs from this one at a single base, so this may be a read error. The chain employs TRBV13 and TRBJ2-1, with 11 bases aligning to TRBD2. This CDR3 spans 15 amino acids. Per the germline V gene, CDR1 is PRHDT and CDR2 is FYEKMQ (reference sequence). J gave up 2 bases and V 3 bases, and 0 bases lay outside the gene matches. CDR3 in DNA: TGTGCCAGCAGCTTTAGCGGGGGGGCCTACAATGAGCAGTTCTTC. Encoded protein: CASSFSGGAYNEQFF.

The chain carries TRBV11-2 and TRBJ2-5; possibly TRBD2 for D (6 bases). Germline lookup yields CDR1 SGHAT and CDR2 FQNNGV. CDR3 size: 17 residues. Trimming removed 5 bases from V and 0 bases from J, with 19 bases in between. CDR3 nucleotide sequence: TGTGCCAGCAGCCCAAACCCTAGCGAGGCGTACCAAGAGACCCAGTACTTC. It codes for CASSPNPSEAYQETQYF.

The chain combines TRBV9 with TRBJ2-1, with 8 bases matching TRBD2. The length of the CDR3 is 18 residues. V shed 3 bases and J 0 bases; nucleotides not matched to a gene: 11. Looked up from germline, CDR1 is SGDLS and CDR2 is YYNGEE. The CDR3 DNA sequence: TGTGCCAGCAGCGCTGGAGATAGCGGGGTGTACTCCTACAATGAGCAGTTCTTC. It codes for CASSAGDSGVYSYNEQFF.

A single count supports this clone. The J gene is TRBJ1-5, the V gene TRBV12-5, with a tentative D call TRBD1 (5 bases). Germline loops: CDR1 LGHNT, CDR2 FRNRAP. The CDR3 consists of 14 residues. V lost 5 bases and J lost 1, with 9 bases in between. As DNA, the CDR3 is TGTGCTAGTGGTCCAGGGTTGAGCAATCAGCCCCAGCATTTT. The encoded protein is CASGPGLSNQPQHF.

The V gene is TRBV4-1, the J gene TRBJ2-2; possibly TRBD2 for D (7 bases). Trimming stripped 3 bases from V and 5 bases from J, with 16 bases between. CDR3 length: 16 amino acids. The germline CDR1 and CDR2 sequences are MGHRA and YSYEKL. The CDR3 reads CASSQAWGGLTGELFF. The CDR3 DNA reads TGCGCCAGCAGCCAGGCCTGGGGGGGCCTAACCGGGGAGCTGTTTTTT.

The chain employs TRBV5-1 and TRBJ1-2, with TRBD1 as a possible D gene (5 bases). From germline, CDR1 is SGHRS and CDR2 YFSETQ. This CDR3 has 12 residues. Trimming pared 4 bases from V and 8 bases from J, leaving 12 bases between. The CDR3 bases are TGCGCCAGCAGCCCCGACAGATACGGCTACACCTTC. Translated: CASSPDRYGYTF.